This T cell receptor (beta chain) was obtained from a study of cytomegalovirus exposure and HLA in healthy donors. For the study at large: Genetic ancestry analysis placed 75% to 85% of the 300 to 500 donors that were genotyped in the Caucasian-associated cluster.

The CDR3 is made up of 18 amino acids. Germline V gene sequence: CDR1 SGHNT, CDR2 YYREEE (reference sequence). J was trimmed by 2 bases and V by 0 bases; bases with no gene match: 13. As regards this clone: Its cognate antigen is unknown.

Primers: 60 Vbeta forward and 13 Jbeta reverse. The table came from immunoSEQ multiplex PCR; TCRdb's copy has only in-frame clones and leaves some out. There are roughly 97,000 clones in the sample; over 60% occur only once, and about 5.7% lies in the top ten. Whole-study findings and limits: TCR sequences were mostly rare, though some public TCRs occurred in many donors.

The specimen was PBMCs. The sequence was obtained from a woman aged 18-29 years in good health and CMV-seropositive. The chain has TRBV5-4 and TRBJ2-5, with 7 bases that match TRBD1. The CDR3 protein is CASSLGVGGVLWQETQYF. In DNA, the CDR3 is TGTGCCAGCAGCTTGGGGGTAGGGGGCGTTTTGTGGCAAGAGACCCAGTACTTC.